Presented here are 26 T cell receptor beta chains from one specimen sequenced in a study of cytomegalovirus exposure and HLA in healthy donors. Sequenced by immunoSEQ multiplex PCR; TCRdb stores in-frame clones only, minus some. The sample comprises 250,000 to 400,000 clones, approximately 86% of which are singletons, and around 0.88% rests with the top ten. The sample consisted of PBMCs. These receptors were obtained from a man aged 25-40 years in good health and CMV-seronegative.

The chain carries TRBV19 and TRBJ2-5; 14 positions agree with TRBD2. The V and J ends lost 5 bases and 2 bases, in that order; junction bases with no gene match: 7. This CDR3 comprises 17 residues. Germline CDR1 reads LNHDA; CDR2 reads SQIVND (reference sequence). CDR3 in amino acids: CASSPLGLAGEQETQYF. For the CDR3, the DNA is TGTGCCAGTAGTCCCCTGGGACTAGCGGGGGAACAAGAGACCCAGTACTTC.

The DNA for the CDR3 is TGCGCCAGCAGCTTGTTTGGGGGGTCTGGGGCCAACGTCCTGACTTTC. Its translation is CASSLFGGSGANVLTF. V gene TRBV5-1 combines with J gene TRBJ2-6, with D tentatively TRBD2 (6 bases). V gave up 1 base and J gave up 1 base, with 9 bases separating them. Germline CDR1 reads SGHRS; CDR2 reads YFSETQ. This CDR3 is 16 amino acids long.

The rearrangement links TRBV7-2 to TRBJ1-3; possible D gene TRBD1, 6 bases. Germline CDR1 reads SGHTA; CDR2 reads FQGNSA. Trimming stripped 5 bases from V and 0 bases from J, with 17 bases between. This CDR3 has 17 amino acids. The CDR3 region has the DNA TGTGCCAGCAGCCGTTCAGGGGCCAGCTACTCTGGAAACACCATATATTTT. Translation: CASSRSGASYSGNTIYF.

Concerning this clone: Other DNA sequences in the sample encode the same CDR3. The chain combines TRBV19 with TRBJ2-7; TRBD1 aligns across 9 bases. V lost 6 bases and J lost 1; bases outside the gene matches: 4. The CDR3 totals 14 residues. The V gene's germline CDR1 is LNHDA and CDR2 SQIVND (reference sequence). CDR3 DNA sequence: TGTGCCAGTAGCCCCGGGACAGGGTCCTACGAGCAGTACTTC. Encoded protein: CASSPGTGSYEQYF. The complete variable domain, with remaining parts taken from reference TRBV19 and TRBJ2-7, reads DGGITQSPKYLFRKEGQNVTLSCEQNLNHDAMYWYRQDPGQGLRLIYYSQIVNDFQKGDIAEGYSVSREKKESFPLTVTSAQKNPTAFYLCASSPGTGSYEQYFGPGTRLTVT.

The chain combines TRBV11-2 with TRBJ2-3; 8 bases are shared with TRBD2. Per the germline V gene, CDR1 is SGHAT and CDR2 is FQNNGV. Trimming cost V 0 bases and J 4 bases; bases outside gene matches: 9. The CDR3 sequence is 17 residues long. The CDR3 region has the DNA TGTGCCAGCAGCTTAGATCGGGGGGGCCCTGATCCAGATACGCAGTATTTT. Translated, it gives CASSLDRGGPDPDTQYF.

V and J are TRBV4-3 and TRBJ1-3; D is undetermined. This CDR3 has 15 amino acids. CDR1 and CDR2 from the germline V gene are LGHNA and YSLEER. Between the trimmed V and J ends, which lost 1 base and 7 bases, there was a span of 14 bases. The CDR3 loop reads CASSQVGQVSNTIYF. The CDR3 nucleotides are TGCGCCAGCAGCCAAGTCGGTCAGGTCTCGAACACCATATATTTT.

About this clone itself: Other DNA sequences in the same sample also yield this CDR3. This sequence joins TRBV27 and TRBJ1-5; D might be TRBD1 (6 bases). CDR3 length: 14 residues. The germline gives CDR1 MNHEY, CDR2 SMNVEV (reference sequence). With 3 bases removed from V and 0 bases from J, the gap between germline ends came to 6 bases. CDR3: CASSFRGSNQPQHF. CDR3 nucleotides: TGTGCCAGCAGTTTCAGGGGTAGCAATCAGCCCCAGCATTTT.

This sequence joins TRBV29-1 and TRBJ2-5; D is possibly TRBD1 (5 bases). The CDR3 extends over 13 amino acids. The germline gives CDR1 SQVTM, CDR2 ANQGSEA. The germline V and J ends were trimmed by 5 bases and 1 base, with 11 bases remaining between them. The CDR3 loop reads CSVIRASQETQYF. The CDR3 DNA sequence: TGCAGCGTTATCAGGGCAAGCCAAGAGACCCAGTACTTC.

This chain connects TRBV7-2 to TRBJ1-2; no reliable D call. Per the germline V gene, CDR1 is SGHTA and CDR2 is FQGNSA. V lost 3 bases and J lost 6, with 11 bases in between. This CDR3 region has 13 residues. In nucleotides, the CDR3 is TGTGCCAGCAGCTTGAGATTGCTAAATGGCTACACCTTC. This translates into CASSLRLLNGYTF.

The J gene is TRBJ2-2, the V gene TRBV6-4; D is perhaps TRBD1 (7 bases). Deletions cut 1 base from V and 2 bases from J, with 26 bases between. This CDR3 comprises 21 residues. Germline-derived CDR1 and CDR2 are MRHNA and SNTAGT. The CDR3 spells CASSDYRGRRQGATNTGELFF. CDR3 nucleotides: TGTGCCAGCAGTGACTATCGAGGGAGGAGACAGGGTGCCACAAACACCGGGGAGCTGTTTTTT.

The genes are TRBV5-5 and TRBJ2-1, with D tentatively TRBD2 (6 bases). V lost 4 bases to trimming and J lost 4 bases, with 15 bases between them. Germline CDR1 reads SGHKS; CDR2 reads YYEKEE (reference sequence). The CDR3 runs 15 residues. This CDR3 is CASSPGGLGYNEQFF. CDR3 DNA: TGTGCCAGCAGCCCCGGGGGTCTAGGGTACAATGAGCAGTTCTTC. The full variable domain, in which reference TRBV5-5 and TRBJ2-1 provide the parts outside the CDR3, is DAGVTQSPTHLIKTRGQQVTLRCSPISGHKSVSWYQQVLGQGPQFIFQYYEKEERGRGNFPDRFSARQFPNYSSELNVNALLLGDSALYLCASSPGGLGYNEQFFGPGTRLTVL.

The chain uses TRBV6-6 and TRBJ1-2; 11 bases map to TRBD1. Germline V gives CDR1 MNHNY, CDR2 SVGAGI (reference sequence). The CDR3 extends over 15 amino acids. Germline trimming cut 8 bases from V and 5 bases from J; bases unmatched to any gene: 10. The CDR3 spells CASSPGQGDRYGYTF. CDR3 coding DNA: TGTGCCAGCTCCCCGGGACAGGGGGATAGATATGGCTACACCTTC.

CDR3 bases: TGTGCCAGCAGCTTCTCGGACAGGAAAGAGACCCAGTACTTC. Amino acids: CASSFSDRKETQYF. The chain carries TRBV7-9 and TRBJ2-5, with 7 bases fitting TRBD1. Per germline, CDR1 SEHNR and CDR2 FQNEAQ (reference sequence). This CDR3 contains 14 residues. V dropped 3 bases and J dropped 3; count of bases not matched to a gene: 4. Supplemented by reference TRBV7-9 and TRBJ2-5, the full variable domain reads DTGVSQNPRHKITKRGQNVTFRCDPISEHNRLYWYRQTLGQGPEFLTYFQNEAQLEKSRLLSDRFSAERPKGSFSTLEIQRTEQGDSAMYLCASSFSDRKETQYFGPGTRLLVL.

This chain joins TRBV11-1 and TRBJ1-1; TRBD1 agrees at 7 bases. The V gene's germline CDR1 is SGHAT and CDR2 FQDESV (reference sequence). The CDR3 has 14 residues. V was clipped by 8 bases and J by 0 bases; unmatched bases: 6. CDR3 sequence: CASGRQGLNTEAFF. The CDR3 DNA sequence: TGTGCCAGCGGCAGACAGGGATTGAACACTGAAGCTTTCTTT.

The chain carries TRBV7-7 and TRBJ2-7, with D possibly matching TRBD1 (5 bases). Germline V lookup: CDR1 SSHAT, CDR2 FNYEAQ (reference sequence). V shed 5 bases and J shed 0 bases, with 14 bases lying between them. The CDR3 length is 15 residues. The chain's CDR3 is CASSAYHGASYEQYF. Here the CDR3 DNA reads TGTGCCAGCAGCGCGTATCATGGGGCCTCCTACGAGCAGTACTTC.

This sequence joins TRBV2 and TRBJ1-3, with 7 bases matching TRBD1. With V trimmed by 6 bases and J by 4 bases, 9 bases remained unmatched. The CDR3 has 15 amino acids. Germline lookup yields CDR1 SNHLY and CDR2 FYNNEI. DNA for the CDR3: TGTGCCAGCAGCCCACAGGGGCTCTCAGGAAACACCATATATTTT. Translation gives CASSPQGLSGNTIYF.

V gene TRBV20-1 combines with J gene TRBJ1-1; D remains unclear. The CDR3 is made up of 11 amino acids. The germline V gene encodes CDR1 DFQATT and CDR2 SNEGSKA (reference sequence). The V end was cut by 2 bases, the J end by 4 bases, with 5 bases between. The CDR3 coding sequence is TGCAGTGCTAGATACGGCACTGAAGCTTTCTTT. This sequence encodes CSARYGTEAFF.

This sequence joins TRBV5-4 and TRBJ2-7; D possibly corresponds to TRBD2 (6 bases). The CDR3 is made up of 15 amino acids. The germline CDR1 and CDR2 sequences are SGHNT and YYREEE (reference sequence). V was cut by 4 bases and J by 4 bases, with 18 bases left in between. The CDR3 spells CASSRGGASSYEQYF. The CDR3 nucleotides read TGTGCCAGCAGCCGGGGCGGGGCCTCCTCATACGAGCAGTACTTC.

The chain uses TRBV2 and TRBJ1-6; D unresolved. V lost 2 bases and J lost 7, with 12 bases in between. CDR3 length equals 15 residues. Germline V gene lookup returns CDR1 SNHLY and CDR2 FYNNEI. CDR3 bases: TGTGCCAGCAGTGAAAGTCGAGGGCTGAATTCACCCCTCCACTTT. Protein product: CASSESRGLNSPLHF.

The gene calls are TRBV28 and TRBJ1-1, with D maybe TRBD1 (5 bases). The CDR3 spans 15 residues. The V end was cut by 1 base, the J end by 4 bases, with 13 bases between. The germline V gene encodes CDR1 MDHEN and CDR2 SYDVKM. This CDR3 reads CASSLFRGSRTEAFF. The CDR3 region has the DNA TGTGCCAGCAGTTTATTTCGGGGGTCACGCACTGAAGCTTTCTTT.

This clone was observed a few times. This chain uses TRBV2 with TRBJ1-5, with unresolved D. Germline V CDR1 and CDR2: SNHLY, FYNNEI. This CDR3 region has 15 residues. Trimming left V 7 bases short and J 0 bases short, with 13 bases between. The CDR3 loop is CASKIEADSNQPQHF. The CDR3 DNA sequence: TGTGCCAGCAAGATCGAGGCAGATAGCAATCAGCCCCAGCATTTT.

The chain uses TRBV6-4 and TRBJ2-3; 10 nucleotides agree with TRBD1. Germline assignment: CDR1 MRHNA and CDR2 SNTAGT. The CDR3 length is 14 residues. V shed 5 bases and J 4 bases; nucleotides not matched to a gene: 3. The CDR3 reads CASSTTGGADTQYF. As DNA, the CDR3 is TGTGCCAGCAGTACGACAGGGGGCGCAGATACGCAGTATTTT.

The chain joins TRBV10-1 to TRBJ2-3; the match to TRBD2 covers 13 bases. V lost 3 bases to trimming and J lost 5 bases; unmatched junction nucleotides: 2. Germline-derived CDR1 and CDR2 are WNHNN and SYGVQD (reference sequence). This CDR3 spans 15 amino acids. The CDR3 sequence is CASSELAGGKDTQYF. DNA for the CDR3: TGCGCCAGCAGTGAACTAGCGGGGGGGAAAGATACGCAGTATTTT.

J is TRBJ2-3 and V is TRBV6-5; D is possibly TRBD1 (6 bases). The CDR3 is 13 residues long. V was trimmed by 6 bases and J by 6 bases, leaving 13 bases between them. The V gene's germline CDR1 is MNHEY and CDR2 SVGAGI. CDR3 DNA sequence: TGTGCCAGCAGGGAACAGGGACGGGATACGCAGTATTTT. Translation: CASREQGRDTQYF.

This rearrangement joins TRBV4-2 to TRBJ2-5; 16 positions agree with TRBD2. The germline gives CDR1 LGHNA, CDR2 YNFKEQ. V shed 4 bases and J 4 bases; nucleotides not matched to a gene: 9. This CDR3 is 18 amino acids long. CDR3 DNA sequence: TGTGCCAGCAGCCCGGGACTAGCGGGGGGGCTGCGGCCAGAGACCCAGTACTTC. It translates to CASSPGLAGGLRPETQYF.

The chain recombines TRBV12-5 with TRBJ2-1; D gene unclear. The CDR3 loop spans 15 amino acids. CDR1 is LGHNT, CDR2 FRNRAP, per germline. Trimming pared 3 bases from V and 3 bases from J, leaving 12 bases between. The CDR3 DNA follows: TGTGCTAGTGGTTTCTCCCAGACAAACTACAATGAGCAGTTCTTC. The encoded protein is CASGFSQTNYNEQFF.